This is a list of T cell receptor beta chains from one sample in a study of cytomegalovirus exposure and HLA in healthy donors. Clones were read by immunoSEQ multiplex PCR, and TCRdb kept only the in-frame ones, dropping some. This table has around 93,000 clones, around 82% appearing once. Material for sequencing was PBMCs. The receptors originated from a man aged 25-40 years in good health and CMV-seropositive. Both conserved end residues are part of each CDR3. The D gene is left open where the match is weak. Only part of the rows carry a size: once, few, many, or a class if the clone is expanded.

j_call d_call v_call clone_size cdr3_aa cdr3_nt
TRBJ1-5 NA TRBV2 NA CASTKGGAVQPQHF TGTGCCAGCACAAAAGGGGGGGCGGTTCAGCCCCAGCATTTT
TRBJ1-2 TRBD1 TRBV10-3 NA CAISPEQGSGYGYTF TGTGCCATCAGCCCCGAACAGGGGTCGGGCTATGGCTACACCTTC
TRBJ2-1 TRBD1 TRBV28 NA CASRGQGPYNEQFF TGTGCCAGCAGGGGACAGGGACCCTACAATGAGCAGTTCTTC
TRBJ1-1 NA TRBV18 NA CASSPTGGSTEAFF TGTGCCAGCTCACCTACGGGGGGTAGCACTGAAGCTTTCTTT
TRBJ2-5 TRBD2 TRBV6-6 NA CASSSPAGVSETQYF TGTGCCAGCAGCTCCCCGGCGGGAGTGTCAGAGACCCAGTACTTC
TRBJ2-3 NA TRBV5-4 NA CASSLVPSAQYF TGTGCCAGCAGCTTGGTCCCGTCGGCGCAGTATTTT
TRBJ2-3 NA TRBV5-6 NA CASSRRLDISTDTQYF TGTGCCAGCAGCAGGCGGTTGGACATTAGCACAGATACGCAGTATTTT
TRBJ2-5 NA TRBV2 NA CASSESGVYQETQYF TGTGCCAGCAGTGAGTCCGGGGTGTACCAAGAGACCCAGTACTTC
TRBJ1-2 TRBD1 TRBV30 NA CAWSAGGAGGYTF TGTGCCTGGAGTGCAGGGGGCGCGGGTGGCTACACCTTC
TRBJ2-7 TRBD1 TRBV12-5 few CASAVWDSRGREQYF TGTGCTAGTGCCGTCTGGGACAGCCGGGGTCGCGAGCAGTACTTC
TRBJ2-1 TRBD2 TRBV7-8 NA CASSSTGAGVSYNEQFF TGTGCCAGCAGCTCCACCGGGGCGGGAGTCTCCTACAATGAGCAGTTCTTC
TRBJ2-1 NA TRBV7-2 NA CASSSRGAGSSYNEQFF TGTGCCAGCAGCTCGCGAGGGGCGGGGAGCTCCTACAATGAGCAGTTCTTC
TRBJ2-1 TRBD1 TRBV18 NA CASSSDRGLTNEQFF TGTGCCAGCTCATCAGACAGGGGGCTGACCAATGAGCAGTTCTTC
TRBJ1-1 TRBD1 TRBV7-6 NA CASSQDREANTEAFF TGTGCCAGCAGCCAGGACAGGGAAGCTAACACTGAAGCTTTCTTT
TRBJ2-1 NA TRBV9 few CASSVGSRGYNEQFF TGTGCCAGCAGCGTAGGAAGCCGAGGATACAATGAGCAGTTCTTC
TRBJ2-1 TRBD1 TRBV25-1 NA CASSGTGAAAYNEQFF TGTGCCAGCAGTGGCACAGGGGCCGCAGCCTACAATGAGCAGTTCTTC
TRBJ2-7 TRBD1 TRBV7-9 NA CSSSLGEGGEDEQYF TGTTCCAGCAGCCTGGGGGAAGGGGGCGAAGACGAGCAGTACTTC
TRBJ2-7 TRBD2 TRBV15 NA CATSRDLTSTEQYF TGTGCCACCAGCAGAGATCTGACTAGCACCGAGCAGTACTTC
TRBJ2-1 NA TRBV5-1 NA CASSLGQAPPDKSSYNEQFF TGCGCCAGCAGCTTGGGGCAGGCCCCACCCGATAAGAGCTCCTACAATGAGCAGTTCTTC
TRBJ2-2 TRBD2 TRBV30 NA CAWSVSQREPTNTGELFF TGTGCCTGGAGTGTATCCCAGCGGGAGCCAACGAACACCGGGGAGCTGTTTTTT
TRBJ1-1 NA TRBV6-5 NA CASRRLVLDTEAFF TGTGCCAGCAGAAGACTCGTTCTGGACACTGAAGCTTTCTTT
TRBJ2-1 TRBD2 TRBV5-1 NA CASSSSGLAGLGLFF TGCGCCAGCAGCTCCTCGGGACTAGCGGGATTAGGTCTGTTCTTC
TRBJ2-1 TRBD1 TRBV7-9 NA CASSFRGGEQFF TGTGCCAGCAGTTTCAGAGGGGGCGAGCAGTTCTTC
TRBJ2-3 TRBD2 TRBV13 NA CASSLGLAGALADTQYF TGTGCCAGCAGCCTGGGACTAGCGGGAGCGTTGGCGGATACGCAGTATTTT
TRBJ2-3 NA TRBV25-1 once CASSEYHGTSTDTQYF TGTGCCAGCAGTGAATATCACGGGACTAGCACAGATACGCAGTATTTT
TRBJ1-1 TRBD1 TRBV4-3 NA CASSQDSWTGNTEAFF TGCGCCAGCAGCCAAGATAGTTGGACAGGGAACACTGAAGCTTTCTTT
TRBJ1-1 NA TRBV5-8 NA CASSFTAGSSAEAFF TGTGCCAGCAGCTTTACTGCAGGGTCGTCAGCTGAAGCTTTCTTT
TRBJ1-2 TRBD1 TRBV29-1 NA CSVSDRGVNYGYTF TGCAGCGTTTCCGACAGGGGGGTTAACTATGGCTACACCTTC
TRBJ1-5 TRBD1 TRBV15 NA CATSLQGANQPQHF TGTGCCACCAGCCTACAGGGGGCCAATCAGCCCCAGCATTTT
TRBJ1-3 NA TRBV5-1 few CASSLEPGDTIYF TGCGCCAGCAGCTTGGAGCCAGGGGACACCATATATTTT
TRBJ2-1 NA TRBV5-8 NA CASSPRDWSSYNEQFF TGTGCCAGCAGCCCCCGGGACTGGAGCTCCTACAATGAGCAGTTCTTC
TRBJ2-1 TRBD2 TRBV6-5 NA CASSYATSGRGNEQFF TGTGCCAGCAGTTACGCGACTAGCGGGAGAGGCAATGAGCAGTTCTTC
TRBJ1-2 TRBD1 TRBV6-1 NA CASSTRTGDYGYTF TGTGCCAGCAGTACTAGGACAGGAGACTATGGCTACACCTTC
TRBJ2-1 NA TRBV7-2 NA CASSLGGGYNEQFF TGTGCCAGCAGCTTGGGAGGTGGCTACAATGAGCAGTTCTTC
TRBJ2-1 TRBD2 TRBV19 once CASLPSGRLDEQFF TGTGCCAGTTTGCCTAGCGGGAGGCTTGATGAGCAGTTCTTC
TRBJ2-2 NA TRBV7-9 NA CASSSPYTGELFF TGTGCCAGCAGCTCCCCTTACACCGGGGAGCTGTTTTTT
TRBJ2-5 TRBD1 TRBV7-6 NA CASSYRGPQETQYF TGTGCCAGCAGCTACAGGGGCCCCCAAGAGACCCAGTACTTC
TRBJ2-1 NA TRBV7-2 once CASSLGRTPSYNEQFF TGTGCCAGCAGCTTAGGCCGGACTCCCTCCTACAATGAGCAGTTCTTC
TRBJ2-7 NA TRBV19 NA CASSIEYDWQENEQYF TGTGCCAGTAGTATAGAATACGATTGGCAGGAAAACGAGCAGTACTTC
TRBJ2-3 NA TRBV28 few CASSFEQGSTDTQYF TGTGCCAGCAGTTTCGAACAGGGCAGCACAGATACGCAGTATTTT